This T cell receptor (beta chain) emerged from a study of T-cell reconstitution after alpha-beta-depleted transplantation in children. This clonotype was seen only a few times. As it was prepared, the TCRbeta library received unique molecular identifiers. TCRdb reanalysed the PCR reads using MiXCR and keeps one entry per CDR3 protein. The profile covers a few hundred thousand distinct CDR3 sequences, with roughly 10% appearing a single time and roughly 6% taken by the ten largest. The V gene lost 3 bases and the J gene lost 5 bases, with 15 bases spanning the gap. In germline, CDR1 is DFQATT, CDR2 SNEGSKA (reference sequence). The CDR3 runs 14 residues.

Sequencing was performed on PBMCs from the stem cell graft donor, taken from the stem cell graft. The receptor comes from a human donor who donated a stem cell graft to a child with acute myeloid leukemia. The rearrangement links TRBV20-1 to TRBJ2-3; D possibly corresponds to TRBD2 (6 bases). CDR3 DNA: TGCAGTGCTAGCAGGGCTAGCGAGGGAGATACGCAGTATTTT. Translation: CSASRASEGDTQYF.